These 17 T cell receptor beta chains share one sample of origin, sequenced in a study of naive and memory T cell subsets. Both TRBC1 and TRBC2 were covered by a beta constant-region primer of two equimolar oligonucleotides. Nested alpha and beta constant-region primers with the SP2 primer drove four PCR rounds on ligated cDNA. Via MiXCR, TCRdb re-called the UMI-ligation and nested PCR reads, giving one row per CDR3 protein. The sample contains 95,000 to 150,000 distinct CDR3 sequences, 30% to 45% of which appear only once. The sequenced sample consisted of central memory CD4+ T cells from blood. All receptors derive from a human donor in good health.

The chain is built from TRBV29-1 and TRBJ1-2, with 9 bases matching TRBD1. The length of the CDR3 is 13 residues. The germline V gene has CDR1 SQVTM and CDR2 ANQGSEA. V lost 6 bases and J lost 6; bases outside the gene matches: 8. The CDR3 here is CSVVGTGFDGYTF. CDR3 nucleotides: TGCAGCGTGGTAGGGACAGGGTTCGATGGCTACACCTTC.

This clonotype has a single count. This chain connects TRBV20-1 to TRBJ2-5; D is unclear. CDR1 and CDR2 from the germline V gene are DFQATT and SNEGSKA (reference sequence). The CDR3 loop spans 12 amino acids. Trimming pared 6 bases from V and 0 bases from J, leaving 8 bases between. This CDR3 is CSARAHQETQYF. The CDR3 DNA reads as TGCAGTGCAAGGGCCCACCAAGAGACCCAGTACTTC.

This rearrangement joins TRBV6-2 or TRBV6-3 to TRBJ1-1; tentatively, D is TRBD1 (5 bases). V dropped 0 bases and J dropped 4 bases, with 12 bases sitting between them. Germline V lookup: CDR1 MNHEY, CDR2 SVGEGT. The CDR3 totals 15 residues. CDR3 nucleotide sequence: TGTGCCAGCAGTTACTCGGGACGATCTGGCACTGAAGCTTTCTTT. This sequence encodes CASSYSGRSGTEAFF.

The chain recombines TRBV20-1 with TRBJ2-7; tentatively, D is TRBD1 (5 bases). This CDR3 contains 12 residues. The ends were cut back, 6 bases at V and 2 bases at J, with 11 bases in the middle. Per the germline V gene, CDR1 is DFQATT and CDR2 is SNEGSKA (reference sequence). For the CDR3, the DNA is TGCAGTGCCAGGACACAAACCTACGAGCAGTACTTC. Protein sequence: CSARTQTYEQYF.

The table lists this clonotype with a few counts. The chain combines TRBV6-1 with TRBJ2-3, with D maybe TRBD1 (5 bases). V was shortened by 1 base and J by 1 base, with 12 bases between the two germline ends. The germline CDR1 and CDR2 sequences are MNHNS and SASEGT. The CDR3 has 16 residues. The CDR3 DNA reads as TGTGCCAGCAGTGAAGGGTGGGGCAGGGGCACAGATACGCAGTATTTT. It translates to CASSEGWGRGTDTQYF.

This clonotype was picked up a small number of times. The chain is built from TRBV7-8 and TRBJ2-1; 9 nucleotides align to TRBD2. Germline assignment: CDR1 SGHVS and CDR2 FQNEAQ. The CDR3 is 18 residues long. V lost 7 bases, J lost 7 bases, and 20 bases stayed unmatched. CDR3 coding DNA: TGTGCCAGCATCCTCAGGGTAGCGGGAGATAAGAGGTCGAATGAGCAGTTCTTC. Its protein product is CASILRVAGDKRSNEQFF.

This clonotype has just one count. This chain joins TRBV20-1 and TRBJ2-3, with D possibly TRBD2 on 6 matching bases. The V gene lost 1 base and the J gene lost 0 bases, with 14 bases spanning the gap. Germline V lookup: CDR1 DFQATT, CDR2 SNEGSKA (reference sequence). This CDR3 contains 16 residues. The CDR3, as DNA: TGCAGTGCTAGAGCCATCTTAGCGGCTAGCACAGATACGCAGTATTTT. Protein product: CSARAILAASTDTQYF.

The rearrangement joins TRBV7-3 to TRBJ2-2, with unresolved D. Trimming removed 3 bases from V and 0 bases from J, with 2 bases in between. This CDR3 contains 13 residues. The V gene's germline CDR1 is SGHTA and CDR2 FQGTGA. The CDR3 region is CASSFTNTGELFF. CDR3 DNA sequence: TGTGCCAGCAGCTTCACGAACACCGGGGAGCTGTTTTTT. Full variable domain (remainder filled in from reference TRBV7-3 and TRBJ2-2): GAGVSQTPSNKVTEKGKYVELRCDPISGHTALYWYRQSLGQGPEFLIYFQGTGAADDSGLPNDRFFAVRPEGSVSTLKIQRTERGDSAVYLCASSFTNTGELFFGEGSRLTVL.

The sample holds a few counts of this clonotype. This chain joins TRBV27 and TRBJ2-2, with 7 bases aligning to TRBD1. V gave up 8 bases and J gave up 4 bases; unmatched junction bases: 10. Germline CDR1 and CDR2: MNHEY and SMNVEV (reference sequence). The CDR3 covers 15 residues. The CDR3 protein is CASSPSRGTTGELFF. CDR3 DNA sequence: TGTGCCAGCTCGCCGAGCAGGGGGACCACCGGGGAGCTGTTTTTT.

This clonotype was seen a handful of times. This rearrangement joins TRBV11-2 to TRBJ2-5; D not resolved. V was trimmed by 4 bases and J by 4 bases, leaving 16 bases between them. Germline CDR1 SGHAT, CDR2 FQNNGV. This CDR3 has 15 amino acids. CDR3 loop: CASSSFGETAETQYF. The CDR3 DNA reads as TGTGCCAGCAGCTCATTCGGTGAGACGGCAGAGACCCAGTACTTC.

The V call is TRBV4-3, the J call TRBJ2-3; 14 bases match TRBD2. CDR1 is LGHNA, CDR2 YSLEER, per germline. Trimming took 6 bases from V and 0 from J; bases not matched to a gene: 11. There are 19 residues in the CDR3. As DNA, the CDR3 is TGCGCCAGCAGTCGAGGACTAGCGGGAGGCTTTACTAGCACAGATACGCAGTATTTT. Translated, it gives CASSRGLAGGFTSTDTQYF.

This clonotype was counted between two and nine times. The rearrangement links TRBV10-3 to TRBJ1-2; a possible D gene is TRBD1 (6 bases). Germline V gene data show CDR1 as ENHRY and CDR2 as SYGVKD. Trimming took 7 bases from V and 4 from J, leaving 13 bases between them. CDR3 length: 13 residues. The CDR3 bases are TGTGCCATCAATGGGGGGGGCGGCTATGGCTACACCTTC. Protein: CAINGGGGYGYTF.

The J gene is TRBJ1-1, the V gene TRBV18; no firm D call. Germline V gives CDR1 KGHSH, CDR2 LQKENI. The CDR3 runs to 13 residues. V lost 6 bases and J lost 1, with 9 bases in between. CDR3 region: CASSIGENTEAFF. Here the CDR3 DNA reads TGTGCCAGCTCGATCGGGGAGAACACTGAAGCTTTCTTT.

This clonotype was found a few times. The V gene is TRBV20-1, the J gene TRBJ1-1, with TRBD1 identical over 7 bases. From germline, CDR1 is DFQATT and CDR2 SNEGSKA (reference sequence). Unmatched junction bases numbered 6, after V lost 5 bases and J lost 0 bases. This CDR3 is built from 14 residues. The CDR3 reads CSAPETGMNTEAFF. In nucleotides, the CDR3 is TGCAGTGCTCCCGAGACAGGGATGAACACTGAAGCTTTCTTT.

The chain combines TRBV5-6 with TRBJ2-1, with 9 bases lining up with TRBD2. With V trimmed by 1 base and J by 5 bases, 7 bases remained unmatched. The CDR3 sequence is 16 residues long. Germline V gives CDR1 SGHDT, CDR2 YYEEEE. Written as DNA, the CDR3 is TGTGCCAGCAGCTTGAAGGTTCTAGCGGGGAACAATGAGCAGTTCTTC. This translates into CASSLKVLAGNNEQFF.

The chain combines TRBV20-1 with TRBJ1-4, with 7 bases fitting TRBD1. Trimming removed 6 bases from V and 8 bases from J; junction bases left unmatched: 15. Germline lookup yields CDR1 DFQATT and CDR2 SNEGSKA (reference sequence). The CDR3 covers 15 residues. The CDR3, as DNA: TGCAGTGCCCCGAGAGAAGACAGGGAGAGGGAAAAACTGTTTTTT. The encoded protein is CSAPREDREREKLFF.

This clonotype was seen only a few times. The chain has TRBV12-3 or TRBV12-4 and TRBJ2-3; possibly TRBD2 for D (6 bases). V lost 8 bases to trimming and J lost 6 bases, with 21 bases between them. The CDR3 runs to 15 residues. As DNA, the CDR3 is TGTGCCAGCGACCCCGCGGGGCCAGGGATGGATACGCAGTATTTT. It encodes CASDPAGPGMDTQYF.